This T cell receptor beta chain derives from a study of blood T cell repertoires in COVID-19. The assay was immunoSEQ multiplex PCR, and TCRdb's table has in-frame clones only and misses some. The sample has around 200,000 clones, 89% seen once. The CDR3 covers 11 residues. Germline V gene lookup returns CDR1 MNHEY and CDR2 SVGAGI. V gave up 10 bases and J gave up 5 bases, with 11 bases separating them. The age range of participants was 18 to 89 years, with residence in about 25 US areas. Sequenced sample: PBMCs or T cells enriched from blood (not recorded which). This receptor was taken from a woman aged 40 to 55 with acute COVID-19. The chain recombines TRBV6-5 with TRBJ1-2; D is ambiguous. CDR3 coding DNA: TGTGCCACCGCATGGGCATATGGCTACACCTTC. This sequence encodes CATAWAYGYTF.